This T cell receptor beta chain is drawn from a study of beta chain features in type 1 diabetes. On the study more broadly: Examined across all samples were 90 million to 130 million sorted cells. The study's findings and limits: Moderate yet significant TCRB CDR3 shortening was seen in Type 1 diabetes patients in all four CD4+ subsets. Comparison showed that naive, central memory and Treg TCRB repertoires appeared more similar among patients than among healthy donors.

CDR3 size: 15 residues. Germline lookup yields CDR1 SNHLY and CDR2 FYNNEI. With 3 bases clipped from V and 7 bases from J, the junction kept 5 bases outside the gene matches. cDNA synthesis used the whole RNA isolate, giving expressed TCRB sequences. Generated by immunoSEQ multiplex PCR, the TCRdb table keeps only in-frame clones and is missing some. This table has roughly 340,000 clones, about 13% appearing once. This clone occurred a few times. Its antigen is as yet unknown. The clonotype was recovered from a woman under 30 with type 1 diabetes. The sequencing sample was made of naive CD4+ T cells from blood. This chain links TRBV2 with TRBJ2-1; 11 nucleotides line up with TRBD2. Written as DNA, the CDR3 is TGTGCCAGCAGTGAGGTAGCGGGAGGGTTAAATGAGCAGTTCTTC. It yields the protein CASSEVAGGLNEQFF.